A selection of T cell receptor beta chains follows, all from one sample in a study of control samples from healthy donors and cancer patients. The assay was immunoSEQ multiplex PCR, and TCRdb's table has in-frame clones only and misses some. In the table there are 150,000 or so clones, roughly 93% of which are singletons. The sample comprised blood. The receptors were gathered from a man aged 18 to 29 in good health. Both conserved end residues are part of each CDR3. D genes are given only for firm matches. The listing skips clone size in some rows; elsewhere it reads once, few, many or a size class.

v_gene	d_gene	abundance	j_gene	CDR3nt	CDR3aa
TRBV9	-	-	TRBJ1-6	TGTGCCAGCAGCGCAGCGGAGGGATTAGGTAATTCACCCCTCCACTTT	CASSAAEGLGNSPLHF
TRBV9	-	-	TRBJ1-1	TGTGCCAGCAGCTCAGGGGCCCTGAACACTGAAGCTTTCTTT	CASSSGALNTEAFF
TRBV6-5	-	-	TRBJ2-1	TGTGCCAGCAGTTACCGGGGGCCCCACAATGAGCAGTTCTTC	CASSYRGPHNEQFF
TRBV27	TRBD1	-	TRBJ2-7	TGTGCCAGCAGTTTTGGGGGACAGGGGTCCTACGAGCAGTACTTC	CASSFGGQGSYEQYF
TRBV30	-	-	TRBJ1-3	TGTGCCTGGACCCCAACCGGAAACACCATATATTTT	CAWTPTGNTIYF
TRBV4-1	TRBD1	-	TRBJ2-2	TGCGCCAGCAGCCTAACAGGGGGCAACACCGGGGAGCTGTTTTTT	CASSLTGGNTGELFF
TRBV2	TRBD1	-	TRBJ1-2	TGTGCCAGCAGTGAAGGACAGGGACCAGCTAACTATGGCTACACCTTC	CASSEGQGPANYGYTF
TRBV7-2	-	-	TRBJ1-2	TGTGCCAGCAGCTTAGGTGCAGGGCCCTATGGCTACACCTTC	CASSLGAGPYGYTF
TRBV6-5	TRBD2	-	TRBJ2-1	TGTGCCAGCAATGTCGAGCGGGAGCTGTACAATGAGCAGTTCTTC	CASNVERELYNEQFF
TRBV7-9	-	-	TRBJ1-1	TGTGCCAGCAGCTTAGGAACGGGGGCCGGGGCTTTCTTT	CASSLGTGAGAFF
TRBV6-6	-	-	TRBJ1-2	TGTGCCAGCATAGGTCTTGGGAACTATGGCTACACCTTC	CASIGLGNYGYTF
TRBV7-8	-	-	TRBJ1-5	TGTGCCAGCAGCCTCCTCGGGAGGGGTAGGGGTCAGCCCCAGCATTTT	CASSLLGRGRGQPQHF
TRBV7-6	-	-	TRBJ1-4	TGTGCCAGCAGTCCGTTTAAGGGTAGAGGTGAAAAACTGTTTTTT	CASSPFKGRGEKLFF
TRBV2	-	-	TRBJ1-5	TGTGCCAGCAGTGAGTTTTTGGGGGCGATTCAGCCCCAGCATTTT	CASSEFLGAIQPQHF
TRBV10-2	-	-	TRBJ2-7	TGCGCCAGCTCAGGCGCTTACGAGCAGTACTTC	CASSGAYEQYF
TRBV6-5	-	-	TRBJ2-2	TGTGCCAGCAGTTACTATGGGGAGACCGGGGAGCTGTTTTTT	CASSYYGETGELFF
TRBV7-8	TRBD1	-	TRBJ1-5	TGTGCCAGCAGCGCGGACAGGGGGCGGAATCAGCCCCAGCATTTT	CASSADRGRNQPQHF
TRBV18	-	-	TRBJ2-4	TGTGCCAGCTCACCGGAGGGGGGGAGGAAAAACATTCAGTACTTC	CASSPEGGRKNIQYF
TRBV5-1	-	-	TRBJ2-3	TGCGCCAGCAGCTTGGGTAGAGGGATAGGAGATACGCAGTATTTT	CASSLGRGIGDTQYF
TRBV5-1	TRBD2	-	TRBJ2-1	TGCGCCAGCAGCTTGGCCCCGCGGGGGGGGTCCTACAATGAGCAGTTCTTC	CASSLAPRGGSYNEQFF
TRBV27	-	once	TRBJ2-2	TGTGCCAGCAGTTGGTATACAGCGAACACCGGGGAGCTGTTTTTT	CASSWYTANTGELFF
TRBV2	-	few	TRBJ1-5	TGTGCCAGCACCCGAAGCTGGGAGACTAATCAGCCCCAGCATTTT	CASTRSWETNQPQHF
TRBV19	-	-	TRBJ1-2	TGTGCCAGTAGTATCTTCGACGGCCCCCGGGACTACACCTTC	CASSIFDGPRDYTF
TRBV6-1	-	-	TRBJ1-4	TGTGCCAGCAGTGAAGCGGTTGGGCAGGGACCGGGAAAACTGTTTTTT	CASSEAVGQGPGKLFF
TRBV11-3	-	-	TRBJ1-1	TGTGCCAGCAGCTCCGCCCCGTACACTGAAGCTTTCTTT	CASSSAPYTEAFF
TRBV30	-	-	TRBJ1-5	TGTGCCTGGAGTGTAATAGTTGGGCAGCCCCAGCATTTT	CAWSVIVGQPQHF
TRBV19	-	-	TRBJ2-6	TGTGCCAGTAGTATAGGCCAGGGGCAATGGACTGGGGCCAACGTCCTGACTTTC	CASSIGQGQWTGANVLTF
TRBV5-1	TRBD2	medium-sized	TRBJ2-1	TGCGCCAGCAGCGCTGGGACTAGCGGCATTCGTGGGCAGTTCTTC	CASSAGTSGIRGQFF
TRBV23-1	-	-	TRBJ1-1	TGCGCCAGCAGTCATCCAGGGACTGGTGAAGCTTTCTTT	CASSHPGTGEAFF
TRBV6-5	-	-	TRBJ2-1	TGTGCCAGCAGTCGCTACAATGAGCAGTTCTTC	CASSRYNEQFF
TRBV1	-	-	TRBJ2-6	TGCACCAGCAGCCAAGATCTAGCTAGACAGGGGGCCCTCTCTGGGGCCAACGTCCTGACTTTC	CTSSQDLARQGALSGANVLTF
TRBV18	-	-	TRBJ2-1	TGTGCCAGCTCACCACGCGGGCTAGCCGAATACAATGAGCAGTTCTTC	CASSPRGLAEYNEQFF
TRBV15	-	-	TRBJ1-4	TGTGCCACCAGCAGAGGAGGGGATGAAAAACTGTTTTTT	CATSRGGDEKLFF